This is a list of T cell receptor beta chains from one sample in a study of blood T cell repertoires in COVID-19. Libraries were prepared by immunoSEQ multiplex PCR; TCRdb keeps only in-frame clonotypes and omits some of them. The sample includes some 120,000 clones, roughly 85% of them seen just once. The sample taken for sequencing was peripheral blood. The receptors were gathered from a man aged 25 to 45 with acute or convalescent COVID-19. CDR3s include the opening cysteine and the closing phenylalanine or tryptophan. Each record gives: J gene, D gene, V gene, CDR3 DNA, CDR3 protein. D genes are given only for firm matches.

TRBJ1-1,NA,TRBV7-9,TGTGCCAGCAGCTTAGGGGGGGACTACACTGAAGCTTTCTTT,CASSLGGDYTEAFF
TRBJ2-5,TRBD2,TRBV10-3,TGTGCCATCAGTGGCCGGCTAGCGGGAGGGGATTGGGGAGAGACCCAGTACTTC,CAISGRLAGGDWGETQYF
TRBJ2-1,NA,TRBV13,TGTGCCAGCAGCTTCGCTAGCGTCTCCTACAATGAGCAGTTCTTC,CASSFASVSYNEQFF
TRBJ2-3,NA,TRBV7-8,TGTGCCAGCAGCTTAGGGTCGGTGGATACGCAGTATTTT,CASSLGSVDTQYF
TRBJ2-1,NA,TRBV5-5,TGTGCCAGCAGCTTGGAACAGATCTACAATGAGCAGTTCTTC,CASSLEQIYNEQFF
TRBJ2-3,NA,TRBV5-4,TGTGCCAGCAGCCGCGCGACAGATACGCAGTATTTT,CASSRATDTQYF
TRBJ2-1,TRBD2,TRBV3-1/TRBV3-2,TGTGCCAGCAGCGTCGCGGGGGGATCCTACAATGAGCAGTTCTTC,CASSVAGGSYNEQFF
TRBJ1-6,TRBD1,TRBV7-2,TGTGCCAGCAGCTTAGGACAGGGAAATAATTCACCCCTCCACTTT,CASSLGQGNNSPLHF
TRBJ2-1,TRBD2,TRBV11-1,TGTGCCAGCAGCTTAGCGCGATACGGGAGGGCGGGGTACAATGAGCAGTTCTTC,CASSLARYGRAGYNEQFF
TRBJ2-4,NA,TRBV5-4,TGTGCCAGCAGCTTGTGGGGGGACCTAGCCAAAAACATTCAGTACTTC,CASSLWGDLAKNIQYF
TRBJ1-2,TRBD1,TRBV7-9,TGTGCCAGCAGCTTAGAGGGGACAGGGTATGGCTACACCTTC,CASSLEGTGYGYTF